The 7 T cell receptor beta chains reported below all come from one sample, sequenced in a study of blood T cell repertoires in COVID-19. Profiled with immunoSEQ multiplex PCR; TCRdb holds only in-frame clones, not every one. The sample includes around 50,000 clones, 70% to 85% seen only once; the top ten take around 10%. Sequencing was done on a sample of peripheral blood. All receptors come from a man at least 80 years old with COVID-19, enrolled during active disease.

The chain couples TRBV7-9 to TRBJ1-5, with D possibly TRBD1 on 5 matching bases. This CDR3 spans 12 amino acids. Germline-derived CDR1 and CDR2 are SEHNR and FQNEAQ (reference sequence). The V end lost 5 bases, the J end lost 4 bases, and 6 bases lay between the germline ends. This chain's CDR3 is CASSRGNQPQHF. CDR3 DNA: TGTGCCAGCAGCCGGGGGAATCAGCCCCAGCATTTT.

The chain has TRBV15 and TRBJ1-4; possibly TRBD1 for D (6 bases). Germline values: CDR1 LNHNV, CDR2 YYDKDF (reference sequence). Trimming left V 0 bases short and J 7 bases short, with 12 bases between. This CDR3 spans 15 amino acids. The CDR3 nucleotides are TGTGCCACCAGCAGAGATTTTAACAGGGCTGAAAAACTGTTTTTT. Translated, it gives CATSRDFNRAEKLFF.

The chain employs TRBV2 and TRBJ1-6, with 9 nucleotides matching TRBD1. The junction had 7 bases not matched to a gene; V was cut back by 3 bases and J by 7 bases. Per germline, CDR1 SNHLY and CDR2 FYNNEI. CDR3 size: 16 residues. DNA of the CDR3: TGTGCCAGCAGTGACCCCCGACAGGGGGTGAATTCACCCCTCCACTTT. Protein: CASSDPRQGVNSPLHF.

The V and J genes are TRBV19 and TRBJ1-2; weak D call: TRBD1 (5 bases). Germline lookup yields CDR1 LNHDA and CDR2 SQIVND (reference sequence). The CDR3 sequence is 15 residues long. The V end was cut by 5 bases, the J end by 2 bases, with 15 bases between. Here the CDR3 DNA reads TGTGCCAGTAGTTCCCTGGCAGGGCAAAACTATGGCTACACCTTC. It specifies CASSSLAGQNYGYTF.

The V call is TRBV27, the J call TRBJ2-2, with a weak D call TRBD1 (6 bases). In germline, CDR1 is MNHEY, CDR2 SMNVEV (reference sequence). The CDR3 loop spans 15 amino acids. With 5 bases removed from V and 0 bases from J, the gap between germline ends came to 10 bases. In nucleotides, the CDR3 is TGTGCCAGCAGTCCTGGACAGACGAACACCGGGGAGCTGTTTTTT. Its protein product is CASSPGQTNTGELFF.

The rearrangement links TRBV7-3 to TRBJ2-3; D possibly corresponds to TRBD2 (6 bases). The V and J ends lost 1 base and 2 bases respectively, with 7 bases between them. Germline CDR1 is SGHTA and CDR2 is FQGTGA. The CDR3 contains 14 residues. The CDR3 region is CASSLRGDTDTQYF. The CDR3, as DNA: TGTGCCAGCAGCTTAAGGGGGGACACAGATACGCAGTATTTT.

This sequence joins TRBV4-3 and TRBJ2-1, with D possibly TRBD2 on 5 matching bases. Between the trimmed V and J ends, which lost 0 bases and 4 bases, there was a span of 25 bases. Germline V CDR1 and CDR2: LGHNA, YSLEER. The CDR3 totals 20 residues. The CDR3 reads CASSQDRVTRESYYYNEQFF. CDR3 nucleotides: TGCGCCAGCAGCCAAGATAGGGTTACGAGGGAGTCCTATTATTACAATGAGCAGTTCTTC.